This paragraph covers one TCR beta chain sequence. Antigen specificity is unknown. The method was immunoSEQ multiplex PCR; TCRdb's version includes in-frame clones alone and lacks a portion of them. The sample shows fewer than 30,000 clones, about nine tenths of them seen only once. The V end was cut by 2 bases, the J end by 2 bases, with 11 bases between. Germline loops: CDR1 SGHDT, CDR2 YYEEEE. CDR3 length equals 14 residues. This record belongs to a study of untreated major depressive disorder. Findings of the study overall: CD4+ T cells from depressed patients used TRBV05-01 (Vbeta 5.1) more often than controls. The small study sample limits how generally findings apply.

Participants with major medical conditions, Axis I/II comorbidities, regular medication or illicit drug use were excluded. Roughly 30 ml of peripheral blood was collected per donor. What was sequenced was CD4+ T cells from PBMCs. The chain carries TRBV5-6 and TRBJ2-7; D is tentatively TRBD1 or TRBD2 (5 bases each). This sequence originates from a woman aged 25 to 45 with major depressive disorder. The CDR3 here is CASSLNRGAYEQYF. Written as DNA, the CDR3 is TGTGCCAGCAGCTTAAACCGGGGCGCCTACGAGCAGTACTTC.